This TCR beta chain was observed in a study of control samples from healthy donors and cancer patients. Repertoires were generated with immunoSEQ multiplex PCR, while TCRdb's copy carries only in-frame clones and drops some. The sample lists 60,000 to 85,000 clones; roughly 92% were seen once. The CDR3 length is 18 residues. CDR1 is MDHEN, CDR2 SYDVKM, per germline. V lost 6 bases, J lost 8 bases, and 18 bases stayed unmatched. This chain uses TRBV28 with TRBJ2-1, with TRBD2 matching over 11 bases. This receptor was identified in an older woman in good health. Sequencing used blood. The CDR3, as DNA: TGTGCCAGCAGCACCCCAGCCGGGACTAGCGGCGCAGGGGATGAGCAGTTCTTC. Residues: CASSTPAGTSGAGDEQFF.